Below, 5 T cell receptor beta chains from the same sample are listed, as sequenced in a study of a mutant IDH1 vaccine in newly diagnosed glioma. Clones were read by immunoSEQ multiplex PCR, and TCRdb kept only the in-frame ones, dropping some. The profile shows around 50,000 clones, just over 85% of them singletons. Described time point: baseline, week 1 (first vaccination visit). The treatment is: pre-vaccination baseline after standard-of-care therapy. Sample: PBMCs, taken from a glioma patient treated with radiotherapy, temozolomide or both. These receptors all stem from a middle-aged man with glioma.

This chain connects TRBV5-5 to TRBJ1-2; D unclear. CDR1 is SGHKS, CDR2 YYEKEE, per germline (reference sequence). CDR3 length equals 14 residues. V dropped 0 bases and J dropped 1 base, with 7 bases sitting between them. The DNA of the CDR3 is TGTGCCAGCAGCTTGGCCCCGGTTAACTATGGCTACACCTTC. Its translation: CASSLAPVNYGYTF.

This chain links TRBV7-2 with TRBJ2-3; D is unclear. Trimming shortened V by 1 base and J by 5 bases, and 10 bases separated the two germline ends. CDR3 length equals 14 residues. Germline CDR1 SGHTA, CDR2 FQGNSA. CDR3 amino acids: CASSLVRWEDTQYF. The CDR3 coding sequence is TGTGCCAGCAGCTTAGTGAGGTGGGAAGATACGCAGTATTTT. Based on the CDR3 plus reference TRBV7-2 and TRBJ2-3, the full variable domain is GAGVSQSPSNKVTEKGKDVELRCDPISGHTALYWYRQSLGQGLEFLIYFQGNSAPDKSGLPSDRFSAERTGGSVSTLTIQRTQQEDSAVYLCASSLVRWEDTQYFGPGTRLTVL.

V and J are TRBV19 and TRBJ2-2; D is perhaps TRBD2 (6 bases). The CDR3 sequence is 15 residues long. The germline V and J ends were trimmed by 7 bases and 1 base, with 13 bases remaining between them. Germline values: CDR1 LNHDA, CDR2 SQIVND (reference sequence). This CDR3 is CASNPGDLNTGELFF. The CDR3 DNA follows: TGTGCCAGTAACCCGGGGGACTTGAACACCGGGGAGCTGTTTTTT.

The rearrangement joins TRBV7-3 to TRBJ1-5; tentatively, D is TRBD1 (5 bases). Per the germline V gene, CDR1 is SGHTA and CDR2 is FQGTGA. CDR3 length: 16 residues. V lost 5 bases and J lost 4, with 18 bases in between. The CDR3, as DNA: TGTGCCAGCAGCGACCGGGACCGTACAAAGAATCAGCCCCAGCATTTT. Translating it yields CASSDRDRTKNQPQHF.

CDR3 sequence (DNA): TGTGCCAGCTCACGAAGGGCCTTAGGGGAGCAGTTCTTC. Translating gives CASSRRALGEQFF. The chain combines TRBV18 with TRBJ2-1; D is uncertain. The V gene lost 4 bases and the J gene lost 10 bases, with 14 bases spanning the gap. The length of the CDR3 is 13 residues. Per germline, CDR1 KGHSH and CDR2 LQKENI.